This TCR beta chain stems from a study of CD8 T cells in ankylosing spondylitis. Study-wide findings and caveats: Several of the motif variants were reported before in synovial fluid and blood from reactive arthritis. In peripheral blood, disease-linked CD8+ clones occurred at relatively low frequencies. Seemingly characteristic of ankylosing spondylitis blood was a TCR beta motif consisting of about 8 highly homologous variants.

Trimming removed 0 bases from V and 8 bases from J, with 19 bases in between. The CDR3 contains 16 residues. Looked up from germline, CDR1 is DFQATT and CDR2 is SNEGSKA (reference sequence). A remark on this clonotype: Its antigen is still unknown.

A quantitative 5'-RACE method, one with molecular barcodes, was used to make TCR beta libraries. MiXCR, applied by TCRdb to the 5' RACE reads, yields one record per CDR3 protein. The repertoire holds some 800,000 distinct CDR3 sequences, with approximately 12% as singletons. The chain employs TRBV20-1 and TRBJ1-4; D not resolved. This clonotype originated in a male donor with ankylosing spondylitis. The material sequenced was blood, either unsorted or a sorted T cell fraction (not recorded which). This CDR3 is CSARDLARDSGEKLFF. The DNA for the CDR3 is TGCAGTGCTAGAGATCTTGCGAGGGATTCGGGGGAAAAACTGTTTTTT.